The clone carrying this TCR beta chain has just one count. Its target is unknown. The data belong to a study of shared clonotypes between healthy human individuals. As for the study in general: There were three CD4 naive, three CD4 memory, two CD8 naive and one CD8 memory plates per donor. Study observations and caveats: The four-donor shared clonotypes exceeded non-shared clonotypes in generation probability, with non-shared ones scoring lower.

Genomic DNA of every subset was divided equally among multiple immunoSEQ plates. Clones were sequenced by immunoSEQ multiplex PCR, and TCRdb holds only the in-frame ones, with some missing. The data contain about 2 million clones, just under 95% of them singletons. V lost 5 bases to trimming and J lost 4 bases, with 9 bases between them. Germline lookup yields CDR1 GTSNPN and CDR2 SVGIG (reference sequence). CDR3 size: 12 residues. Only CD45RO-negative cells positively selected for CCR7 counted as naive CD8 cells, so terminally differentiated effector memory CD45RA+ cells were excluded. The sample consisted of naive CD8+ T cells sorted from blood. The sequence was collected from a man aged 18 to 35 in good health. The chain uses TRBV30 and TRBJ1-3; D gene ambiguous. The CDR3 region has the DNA TGTGCCTGGTCTGGCCGAGGAAACACCATATATTTT. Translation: CAWSGRGNTIYF.